Below are 12 T cell receptor beta chains sequenced from a single sample in a study of beta chain features in type 1 diabetes. As every portion of the isolated RNA was reverse transcribed, the sequencing read expressed TCRB transcripts. The repertoire was sequenced with immunoSEQ multiplex PCR; TCRdb's copy has only in-frame clones and lacks some. In the table there are 350,000 to 450,000 clones, approximately 16% of which are singletons. Sample: naive CD4+ T cells from blood. These receptors all come from a woman aged 18-29 years in good health.

The rearrangement uses TRBV7-4 and TRBJ2-1; TRBD2 matches 9 bases. Germline CDR1 SGHVT, CDR2 SQSDAQ. The CDR3 is made up of 15 amino acids. The junction had 7 bases not matched to a gene; V was cut back by 9 bases and J by 1 base. Written as DNA, the CDR3 is TGTGCCAGACAAATAGCGGGAGAGTCCTACAATGAGCAGTTCTTC. Its translation: CARQIAGESYNEQFF.

This clone was seen a handful of times. The J gene is TRBJ2-1, the V gene TRBV25-1; 9 positions agree with TRBD2. The V and J ends lost 4 bases and 7 bases, in that order; junction bases with no gene match: 8. Germline V gene lookup returns CDR1 MGHDK and CDR2 SYGVNS. There are 15 residues in the CDR3. The DNA for the CDR3 is TGTGCCAGCAGTGTACATGGGACTAGCTTGAATGAGCAGTTCTTC. It is translated as CASSVHGTSLNEQFF.

This chain links TRBV9 with TRBJ1-2; TRBD1 matches at 12 bases. Germline loops: CDR1 SGDLS, CDR2 YYNGEE. CDR3 length: 15 residues. The ends lost 3 bases at V and 5 bases at J; junction bases unmatched: 5. CDR3 nucleotides: TGTGCCAGCAGCGACCGGGACAGGGGGCATTATGGCTACACCTTC. Amino acid sequence: CASSDRDRGHYGYTF.

The sample holds a few counts of this clone. Germline is not matched at one junction end, which may reflect a read error. The chain links TRBV29-1 to TRBJ1-2; possibly TRBD1 for D (6 bases). The CDR3 extends over 13 amino acids. In germline, CDR1 is SQVTM, CDR2 ANQGSEA. The CDR3 DNA sequence: TGCAGCGGAGCCACACAGGGTGCCTATGACTACACCTTC. This translates into CSGATQGAYDYTF.

This chain links TRBV7-2 with TRBJ1-4; the D is unclear. V lost 1 base and J lost 8, with 8 bases in between. CDR1 is SGHTA and CDR2 is FQGNSA in the germline V gene. The CDR3 extends over 13 amino acids. In DNA, the CDR3 is TGTGCCAGCAGCTTAGTTGAGGGAGAAAAACTGTTTTTT. Amino acid sequence: CASSLVEGEKLFF. The whole variable domain, filled in from reference TRBV7-2 and TRBJ1-4, reads GAGVSQSPSNKVTEKGKDVELRCDPISGHTALYWYRQSLGQGLEFLIYFQGNSAPDKSGLPSDRFSAERTGGSVSTLTIQRTQQEDSAVYLCASSLVEGEKLFFGSGTQLSVL.

There are a few counts of this clone. The V and J genes are TRBV14 and TRBJ2-1; 8 bases are a match to TRBD1. Germline assignment: CDR1 SGHDN and CDR2 FVKESK. The CDR3 runs to 16 residues. The junction had 13 bases not matched to a gene; V was cut back by 4 bases and J by 8 bases. CDR3 DNA sequence: TGTGCCAGCAGCCCTTCGGGGACAGGCGCCGGACATGAGCAGTTCTTC. Translation gives CASSPSGTGAGHEQFF.

This chain joins TRBV6-5 and TRBJ1-2; TRBD1 is a possible D gene (6 bases). Germline lookup yields CDR1 MNHEY and CDR2 SVGAGI. CDR3 length: 14 amino acids. Trimming stripped 6 bases from V and 7 bases from J, with 18 bases between. The CDR3 sequence is CASSQDSPLGGYTF. The CDR3 coding sequence is TGTGCCAGCAGCCAGGACAGTCCCCTCGGTGGCTACACCTTC.

This clone has only a few counts. V is TRBV4-3 and J is TRBJ2-7; no reliable D call. The CDR3 consists of 14 residues. Germline CDR1 is LGHNA and CDR2 is YSLEER. Trimming took 0 bases from V and 2 from J, leaving 8 bases between them. CDR3 coding DNA: TGCGCCAGCAGCCAAGAGAAGCTGGCCTACGAGCAGTACTTC. The encoded protein is CASSQEKLAYEQYF.

This clone was observed a handful of times. CDR3 sequence (DNA): TGCGCCAGCAGCGTTGACGGGATAGGAAACACCATATATTTT. Translating gives CASSVDGIGNTIYF. The gene calls are TRBV5-1 and TRBJ1-3; D is ambiguous. V gave up 4 bases and J gave up 4 bases, with 12 bases separating them. Per the germline V gene, CDR1 is SGHRS and CDR2 is YFSETQ. This CDR3 spans 14 amino acids.

The rearrangement uses TRBV27 and TRBJ2-7; D perhaps matches TRBD2 (6 bases). Germline CDR1 is MNHEY and CDR2 is SMNVEV (reference sequence). The CDR3 has 15 amino acids. Deletions cut 5 bases from V and 3 bases from J, with 17 bases between. In nucleotides, the CDR3 is TGTGCCAGCAGTCGAAGACTGGTCGGGGGCTACGAGCAGTACTTC. Protein: CASSRRLVGGYEQYF.

This clone was detected a few times. This sequence joins TRBV4-1 and TRBJ2-5; TRBD2 matches at 10 bases. This CDR3 has 16 amino acids. CDR1 and CDR2 (germline): MGHRA, YSYEKL. Trimming removed 1 base from V and 5 bases from J; junction bases left unmatched: 7. CDR3 region: CASSQGATSGIETQYF. The CDR3 DNA is TGCGCCAGCAGCCAAGGGGCTACTAGCGGGATTGAGACCCAGTACTTC.

This clone was seen a handful of times. The rearrangement joins TRBV10-3 to TRBJ2-3, with TRBD2 matching over 11 bases. V shed 6 bases and J 6 bases; nucleotides not matched to a gene: 11. The CDR3 has 16 residues. The germline CDR1 and CDR2 sequences are ENHRY and SYGVKD. CDR3 sequence: CAIRGGLAEPGDTQYF. The CDR3 coding sequence is TGTGCCATCAGAGGGGGACTAGCGGAACCAGGGGATACGCAGTATTTT.